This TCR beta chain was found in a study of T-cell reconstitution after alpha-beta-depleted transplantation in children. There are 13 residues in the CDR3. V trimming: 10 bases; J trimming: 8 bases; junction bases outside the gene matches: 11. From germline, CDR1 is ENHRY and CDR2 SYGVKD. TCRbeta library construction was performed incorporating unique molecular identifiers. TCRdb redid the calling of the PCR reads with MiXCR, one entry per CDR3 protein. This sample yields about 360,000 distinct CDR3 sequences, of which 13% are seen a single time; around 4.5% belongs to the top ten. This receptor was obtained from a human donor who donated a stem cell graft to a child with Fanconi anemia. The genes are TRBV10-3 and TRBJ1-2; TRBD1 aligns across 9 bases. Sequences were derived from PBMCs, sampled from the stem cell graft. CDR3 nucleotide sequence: TGTGCCACGCGCCGGGACAGGGAAGGCGGCTACACCTTC. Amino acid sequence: CATRRDREGGYTF.